A selection of T cell receptor beta chains follows, all from one sample in a study of Ad26.COV2.S vaccination and SARS-CoV-2 variants. Using immunoSEQ multiplex PCR, the repertoire was profiled, and TCRdb retains in-frame clones only, with some absent. The sample includes 350,000 to 450,000 clones, around 90% seen only once; the top ten take 3.9%. The sample consisted of peripheral blood, taken after recovery from COVID-19. The origin of the receptors is a human donor who had recovered from COVID-19. The CDR3 runs from the conserved cysteine through the conserved F or W. The D gene is left open where the match is weak. Rows give clone size only sometimes, using once, few, many, or a class for an expanded clone.

>-|TRBV10-3|TRBD1|TRBJ1-2
CAISGVPGQGYGYTF
TGTGCCATCAGTGGGGTTCCGGGACAGGGTTATGGCTACACCTTC
>once|TRBV9|-|TRBJ2-2
CASSVGPIHTGELFF
TGTGCCAGCAGCGTAGGTCCTATTCATACCGGGGAGCTGTTTTTT
>-|TRBV5-8|TRBD2|TRBJ2-3
CASSLERGGGAPYTQYF
TGTGCCAGCAGCTTGGAACGCGGGGGGGGTGCGCCTTATACGCAGTATTTT
>-|TRBV7-2|-|TRBJ2-2
CASSQRQLSGELFF
TGTGCCAGCAGCCAACGACAACTTTCCGGGGAGCTGTTTTTT
>-|TRBV14|TRBD1|TRBJ1-3
CASSHRDRGLGNTIYF
TGTGCCAGCAGCCACCGAGACAGGGGGCTAGGAAACACCATATATTTT
>-|TRBV13|-|TRBJ1-6
CASSLKKSSYNSPLHF
TGTGCCAGCAGCTTAAAGAAGAGCTCCTATAATTCACCCCTCCACTTT
>-|TRBV5-4|TRBD1|TRBJ1-2
CASSPSPTGSDGYTF
TGTGCCAGCAGCCCCTCCCCGACAGGGAGTGATGGCTACACCTTC
>once|TRBV14|-|TRBJ1-5
CASSQVIGGNQPQHF
TGTGCCAGCAGCCAAGTCATAGGGGGCAATCAGCCCCAGCATTTT
>once|TRBV11-1|-|TRBJ2-1
CASSLVGNEQFF
TGTGCCAGCAGCTTGGTGGGGAATGAGCAGTTCTTC
>-|TRBV16|TRBD1|TRBJ1-2
CASSQSARQGGPGYTF
TGTGCCAGCAGCCAATCAGCACGACAGGGAGGTCCTGGCTACACCTTC
>-|TRBV19|TRBD1|TRBJ1-5
CASSMPPGRGRNQPQHF
TGTGCCAGTAGTATGCCGCCTGGCAGGGGGCGCAATCAGCCCCAGCATTTT
>-|TRBV11-2|-|TRBJ2-1
CASTEAGPPDHNEQFF
TGTGCCAGCACCGAGGCCGGGCCCCCTGACCACAATGAGCAGTTCTTC
>-|TRBV18|-|TRBJ1-1
CASSPQGGPITEAFF
TGTGCCAGCTCACCACAGGGAGGGCCAATCACTGAAGCTTTCTTT
>once|TRBV9|TRBD2|TRBJ2-3
CASTLTSGGSTDTQYF
TGTGCCAGCACCTTGACTAGCGGGGGAAGCACAGATACGCAGTATTTT
>-|TRBV11-2|-|TRBJ2-7
CASSLAFSGYEQYF
TGTGCCAGCAGCTTAGCTTTCTCCGGCTACGAGCAGTACTTC
>-|TRBV4-1|-|TRBJ2-1
CASSQGGGPRNEQFF
TGCGCCAGCAGCCAAGGAGGGGGACCGCGGAATGAGCAGTTCTTC
>-|TRBV11-3|TRBD1|TRBJ1-1
CASSRDRSNTEAFF
TGTGCCAGCAGCCGGGACAGAAGTAACACTGAAGCTTTCTTT
>-|TRBV11-2|-|TRBJ2-7
CASSLSRSSSYEQYF
TGTGCCAGCAGCTTATCTAGATCAAGCTCCTACGAGCAGTACTTC
>few|TRBV5-4|-|TRBJ1-2
CASSLAAGRAKGYTF
TGTGCCAGCAGCTTGGCGGCGGGCAGGGCCAAAGGCTACACCTTC
>-|TRBV18|-|TRBJ1-5
CASSPQGDPDQPQHF
TGTGCCAGCTCACCTCAGGGAGATCCAGATCAGCCCCAGCATTTT
>-|TRBV19|-|TRBJ1-2
CASRPRSRGRYGYTF
TGTGCCAGCAGGCCCCGTTCCAGGGGTCGGTATGGCTACACCTTC
>-|TRBV6-5|-|TRBJ2-7
CASSYSPATFYEQYF
TGTGCCAGCAGTTACAGCCCAGCTACCTTTTACGAGCAGTACTTC
>-|TRBV2|-|TRBJ2-2
CASTPRTVNTGELFF
TGTGCCAGCACCCCACGGACAGTCAACACCGGGGAGCTGTTTTTT
>-|TRBV9|-|TRBJ2-4
CASSARGGLAKNIQYF
TGTGCCAGCAGCGCGAGAGGGGGATTAGCCAAAAACATTCAGTACTTC
>-|TRBV2|-|TRBJ2-7
CASSDAGQSYEQYF
TGTGCCAGCAGCGATGCGGGACAGAGCTACGAGCAGTACTTC
>once|TRBV6-4|-|TRBJ2-3
CASSDYPTDTQYF
TGTGCCAGCAGCGACTACCCCACAGATACGCAGTATTTT
>-|TRBV6-5|-|TRBJ1-2
CASTRPGRNGYTF
TGTGCCAGCACCCGGCCAGGGCGTAACGGCTACACCTTC
>-|TRBV12-3/TRBV12-4|-|TRBJ2-3
CASSSRPSDTQYF
TGTGCCAGCAGCTCCCGACCTTCAGATACGCAGTATTTT
>-|TRBV5-1|-|TRBJ1-1
CASSPHGGVEAFF
TGCGCCAGCAGCCCCCACGGTGGGGTTGAAGCTTTCTTT
>-|TRBV9|-|TRBJ2-2
CASNGGVSSNTGELFF
TGTGCCAGCAATGGGGGTGTGTCCTCGAACACCGGGGAGCTGTTTTTT
>-|TRBV2|TRBD1|TRBJ1-2
CASVGPGQGAGGYTF
TGTGCCAGTGTAGGACCGGGACAGGGGGCTGGTGGCTACACCTTC
>-|TRBV7-9|-|TRBJ2-5
CASSSRSQVDF
TGTGCCAGCAGCTCCCGTTCCCAAGTGGACTTC
>-|TRBV7-8|-|TRBJ1-5
CASSPLRGSLQPQHF
TGTGCCAGCAGCCCCCTAAGGGGATCTTTACAGCCCCAGCATTTT
>-|TRBV29-1|-|TRBJ1-2
CNHEGSNYGYTF
TGCAACCATGAAGGATCTAACTATGGCTACACCTTC
>-|TRBV14|-|TRBJ2-1
CASSPNYNEQFF
TGTGCCAGCAGCCCAAACTACAATGAGCAGTTCTTC
>-|TRBV5-1|TRBD2|TRBJ2-1
CASSPWGLAGGPGADEQFF
TGCGCCAGCAGCCCCTGGGGACTAGCGGGGGGGCCAGGCGCCGATGAGCAGTTCTTC
>-|TRBV5-6|-|TRBJ1-6
CASSLGRQNSPLHF
TGTGCCAGCAGCTTGGGACGGCAGAATTCACCCCTCCACTTT
>-|TRBV3-1/TRBV3-2|TRBD1|TRBJ1-1
CASSHHVGQGATEAFF
TGTGCCAGCAGCCACCACGTGGGACAGGGGGCGACTGAAGCTTTCTTT
>-|TRBV7-2|-|TRBJ1-1
CASSLQGLVNTEAFF
TGTGCCAGCAGCTTACAGGGTTTAGTGAACACTGAAGCTTTCTTT
>-|TRBV29-1|-|TRBJ2-1
CSGSSYNEQFF
TGCAGCGGGAGCTCCTACAATGAGCAGTTCTTC
>-|TRBV7-9|-|TRBJ2-1
CASSLINKNEQFF
TGTGCCAGCAGCTTAATAAATAAGAATGAGCAGTTCTTC
>-|TRBV5-5|-|TRBJ2-2
CASSLGGQGYTGELFF
TGTGCCAGCAGCTTAGGAGGGCAGGGGTACACCGGGGAGCTGTTTTTT
>-|TRBV6-4|-|TRBJ2-5
CASSRTEGETQYF
TGTGCCAGCAGTAGGACAGAAGGGGAGACCCAGTACTTC
>-|TRBV27|-|TRBJ2-7
CASSDGENEQYF
TGTGCCAGCAGTGATGGGGAGAACGAGCAGTACTTC